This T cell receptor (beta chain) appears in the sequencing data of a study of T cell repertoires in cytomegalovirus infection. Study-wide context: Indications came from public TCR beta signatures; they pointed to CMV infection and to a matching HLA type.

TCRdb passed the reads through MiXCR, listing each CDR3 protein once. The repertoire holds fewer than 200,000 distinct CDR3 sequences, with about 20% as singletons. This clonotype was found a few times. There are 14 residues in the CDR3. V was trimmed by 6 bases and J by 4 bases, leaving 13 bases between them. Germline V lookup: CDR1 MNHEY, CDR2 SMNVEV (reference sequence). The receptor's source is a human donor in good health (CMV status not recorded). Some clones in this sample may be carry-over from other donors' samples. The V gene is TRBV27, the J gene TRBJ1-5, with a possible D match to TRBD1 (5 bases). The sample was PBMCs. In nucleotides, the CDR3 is TGTGCCAGCAGCCCTACCTGGGGGAATCAGCCCCAGCATTTT. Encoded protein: CASSPTWGNQPQHF.